The 32 T cell receptor beta chains below come from one sample, sequenced in a study of T cell changes during pregnancy in multiple sclerosis. Profiled with immunoSEQ multiplex PCR; TCRdb holds only in-frame clones, not every one. The repertoire has 35,000 or so clones, under 95% of them found once; the top ten carry 0.4% to 0.5%. Sequenced material: CD4+ T cells from peripheral blood mononuclear cells, taken after pregnancy. The receptor set was obtained from a female donor with multiple sclerosis, enrolled in a pregnancy study.

This rearrangement joins TRBV9 to TRBJ2-1, with 13 bases aligning to TRBD2. The CDR3 extends over 16 amino acids. The junction had 9 bases not matched to a gene; V was cut back by 4 bases and J by 8 bases. The germline CDR1 and CDR2 sequences are SGDLS and YYNGEE. CDR3 coding DNA: TGTGCCAGCAGCCCAAGACTAGCGGGGGGCACGGATGAGCAGTTCTTC. Encoded protein: CASSPRLAGGTDEQFF.

The chain is built from TRBV15 and TRBJ2-5; TRBD1 agrees at 9 bases. Germline CDR1 LNHNV, CDR2 YYDKDF (reference sequence). The ends lost 1 base at V and 4 bases at J; junction bases unmatched: 13. The CDR3 totals 18 residues. CDR3 protein: CATSRAERRTGVGETQYF. The CDR3 bases are TGTGCCACCAGCAGAGCCGAACGTCGGACAGGGGTTGGAGAGACCCAGTACTTC.

CDR3: CASSPGQGYGYTF. The CDR3 region has the DNA TGTGCCAGCAGTCCCGGACAGGGTTATGGCTACACCTTC. This chain uses TRBV27 with TRBJ1-2; TRBD1 aligns across 8 bases. J gave up 5 bases and V 5 bases, and 4 bases lay outside the gene matches. The length of the CDR3 is 13 residues. Germline CDR1 and CDR2: MNHEY and SMNVEV (reference sequence).

The chain links TRBV6-6 to TRBJ1-1; 7 bases agree with TRBD1. The CDR3 runs to 14 residues. The V segment lost 6 bases and the J segment 1 base; nucleotides outside the gene matches: 5. The germline V gene encodes CDR1 MNHNY and CDR2 SVGAGI (reference sequence). The CDR3 DNA is TGTGCCAGCAGATCCTACAGGGGGAACACTGAAGCTTTCTTT. Residues: CASRSYRGNTEAFF.

The rearrangement uses TRBV6-5 and TRBJ2-7, with 8 bases that match TRBD1. The CDR3 loop spans 13 amino acids. CDR1 is MNHEY and CDR2 is SVGAGI in the germline V gene. J was trimmed by 3 bases and V by 8 bases; bases with no gene match: 6. The CDR3 sequence: CASRRTGHYEQYF. Here the CDR3 DNA reads TGTGCCAGCCGGCGGACAGGGCACTACGAGCAGTACTTC.

The rearrangement links TRBV5-1 to TRBJ1-5, with D possibly TRBD1 on 5 matching bases. The CDR3 spans 15 residues. From germline, CDR1 is SGHRS and CDR2 YFSETQ. Between the trimmed V and J ends, which lost 5 bases and 0 bases, there was a span of 12 bases. CDR3 sequence: CASRQGTNSNQPQHF. The CDR3 DNA reads as TGCGCCAGCAGGCAGGGAACGAATAGCAATCAGCCCCAGCATTTT.

This rearrangement joins TRBV19 to TRBJ2-1; tentative D call: TRBD2 (5 bases). Germline V gene data show CDR1 as LNHDA and CDR2 as SQIVND (reference sequence). The CDR3 sequence is 13 residues long. V lost 1 base to trimming and J lost 8 bases, with 9 bases between them. The CDR3 region is CASSIGRLHEQFF. The DNA of the CDR3 is TGTGCCAGTAGTATAGGGAGGCTTCATGAGCAGTTCTTC.

The rearrangement links TRBV10-3 to TRBJ2-7; TRBD2 matches at 9 bases. The CDR3 sequence is 14 residues long. Looked up from germline, CDR1 is ENHRY and CDR2 is SYGVKD. V gave up 4 bases and J gave up 5 bases; unmatched junction bases: 6. Written as DNA, the CDR3 is TGTGCCATCAGTGTTAGCGGGGGAGTCAACGAGCAGTACTTC. This sequence encodes CAISVSGGVNEQYF.

CDR3 nucleotides: TGTGCCAGCTCACCAGCCTCCGGCGGGGGCACAGATACGCAGTATTTT. Translation gives CASSPASGGGTDTQYF. This chain links TRBV18 with TRBJ2-3; D may be TRBD2 (6 bases). Trimming took off 2 bases at V and 1 base at J, with 13 bases between the two ends. The CDR3 length is 16 residues. Germline V gives CDR1 KGHSH, CDR2 LQKENI.

V and J are TRBV9 and TRBJ2-3; D possibly corresponds to TRBD2 (6 bases). Trimming removed 3 bases at V and 2 bases at J, with 10 bases between. The CDR3 contains 14 residues. CDR1 and CDR2 from the germline V gene are SGDLS and YYNGEE. The chain's CDR3 is CASSAPGATDTQYF. CDR3 in DNA: TGTGCCAGCAGCGCCCCGGGAGCCACAGATACGCAGTATTTT.

The CDR3 loop reads CASSVQSSRYGYTF. The CDR3 DNA reads TGTGCCAGCAGTGTGCAGAGTAGCCGTTATGGCTACACCTTC. V usage is TRBV2 and J usage is TRBJ1-2, with unresolved D. V was clipped by 4 bases and J by 5 bases, with 14 bases between them. CDR3 length: 14 amino acids. Germline CDR1 and CDR2: SNHLY and FYNNEI.

The chain couples TRBV29-1 to TRBJ2-7; TRBD2 agrees at 9 bases. Per the germline V gene, CDR1 is SQVTM and CDR2 is ANQGSEA. This CDR3 has 12 amino acids. Trimming took 6 bases from V and 2 from J; bases not matched to a gene: 2. The CDR3 reads CSVTSGPYEQYF. In nucleotides, the CDR3 is TGCAGCGTCACTAGCGGGCCCTACGAGCAGTACTTC.

The rearrangement joins TRBV28 to TRBJ2-5, with 9 positions matching TRBD1. After removal of 8 bases from V and 10 bases from J, the junction contained 2 bases not matched to a gene. Germline CDR1 MDHEN, CDR2 SYDVKM. The CDR3 has 10 amino acids. The CDR3 bases are TGTGCCAGCGGGGACAGGGACCAGTACTTC. This encodes CASGDRDQYF.

CDR3 protein: CASSQGGGRGQPQHF. The CDR3 region has the DNA TGCGCCAGCAGCCAAGGGGGGGGGCGCGGGCAGCCCCAGCATTTT. V gene TRBV4-3 combines with J gene TRBJ1-5, with TRBD1 as a possible D gene (6 bases). Trimming stripped 1 base from V and 7 bases from J, with 14 bases between. CDR1 and CDR2 (germline): LGHNA, YSLEER. The length of the CDR3 is 15 residues.

The chain employs TRBV7-8 and TRBJ2-5; D perhaps matches TRBD2 (6 bases). CDR3 length: 12 residues. Trimming took off 2 bases at V and 9 bases at J, with 10 bases between the two ends. Germline V CDR1 and CDR2: SGHVS, FQNEAQ. The CDR3 region has the DNA TGTGCCAGCAGCTTAAAGTCGGGGGCCCAGTACTTC. Residues: CASSLKSGAQYF.

V and J are TRBV11-1 and TRBJ2-2; no reliable D call. V was shortened by 1 base and J by 5 bases, with 5 bases between the two germline ends. The CDR3 runs to 13 residues. In germline, CDR1 is SGHAT, CDR2 FQDESV (reference sequence). The CDR3 bases are TGTGCCAGCAGCTTAGGTCCGACCGGGGAGCTGTTTTTT. Its translation: CASSLGPTGELFF.

V is TRBV27 and J is TRBJ2-6; D gene uncertain. V shed 6 bases and J shed 3 bases, with 9 bases lying between them. This CDR3 comprises 14 residues. Germline V gives CDR1 MNHEY, CDR2 SMNVEV (reference sequence). CDR3 protein: CASSAYGGANVLTF. For the CDR3, the DNA is TGTGCCAGCAGCGCGTATGGTGGGGCCAACGTCCTGACTTTC.

The V gene is TRBV18, the J gene TRBJ2-1, with TRBD2 as a possible D gene (6 bases). CDR3 size: 14 residues. Germline loops: CDR1 KGHSH, CDR2 LQKENI. Deletions cut 3 bases from V and 5 bases from J, with 11 bases between. The CDR3 nucleotides read TGTGCCAGCTCACCCCCGGGGGACCACAATGAGCAGTTCTTC. This encodes CASSPPGDHNEQFF.

The chain couples TRBV19 to TRBJ2-1, with TRBD2 matching 8 bases. Germline V gene sequence: CDR1 LNHDA, CDR2 SQIVND (reference sequence). With V trimmed by 7 bases and J by 7 bases, 15 bases remained unmatched. This CDR3 has 16 residues. The DNA of the CDR3 is TGTGCCAGTAAAGCCGAGGAACTAGCGGTTACGAATGAGCAGTTCTTC. As protein: CASKAEELAVTNEQFF.

The gene calls are TRBV5-1 and TRBJ2-5, with TRBD1 matching 7 bases. The CDR3 sequence is 13 residues long. With 4 bases clipped from V and 7 bases from J, the junction kept 7 bases outside the gene matches. From germline, CDR1 is SGHRS and CDR2 YFSETQ. The CDR3 loop is CASSPDRTRTQYF. CDR3 DNA sequence: TGCGCCAGCAGCCCGGACAGGACCCGGACCCAGTACTTC. Drawing the rest from reference TRBV5-1 and TRBJ2-5, the complete variable domain is KAGVTQTPRYLIKTRGQQVTLSCSPISGHRSVSWYQQTPGQGLQFLFEYFSETQRNKGNFPGRFSGRQFSNSRSEMNVSTLELGDSALYLCASSPDRTRTQYFGPGTRLLVL.

The rearrangement uses TRBV5-1 and TRBJ2-7; unclear D gene. This CDR3 contains 12 residues. CDR1 and CDR2 (germline): SGHRS, YFSETQ. The ends were cut back, 1 base at V and 4 bases at J, with 6 bases in the middle. The CDR3 here is CASSLTPYEQYF. In nucleotides, the CDR3 is TGCGCCAGCAGCTTGACACCATACGAGCAGTACTTC.

This clone came up once. The V and J genes are TRBV7-2 and TRBJ2-1; TRBD2 aligns across 8 bases. Germline assignment: CDR1 SGHTA and CDR2 FQGNSA. The CDR3 is 14 amino acids. The trim removed 8 bases at V and 2 bases at J, leaving 5 bases unmatched. The CDR3 nucleotides are TGTGCCAGCGCAGAGGGACTAGCCTACAATGAGCAGTTCTTC. This gives the protein CASAEGLAYNEQFF.

The V gene is TRBV5-5, the J gene TRBJ1-5, with 7 bases matching TRBD1. Germline V gene data show CDR1 as SGHKS and CDR2 as YYEKEE (reference sequence). Germline trimming cut 0 bases from V and 6 bases from J; bases unmatched to any gene: 3. The CDR3 has 14 amino acids. The CDR3 DNA reads as TGTGCCAGCAGCTTGGCAACAGGGGTTCAGCCCCAGCATTTT. Translated, it gives CASSLATGVQPQHF. Full variable domain (remainder filled in from reference TRBV5-5 and TRBJ1-5): DAGVTQSPTHLIKTRGQQVTLRCSPISGHKSVSWYQQVLGQGPQFIFQYYEKEERGRGNFPDRFSARQFPNYSSELNVNALLLGDSALYLCASSLATGVQPQHFGDGTRLSIL.

The genes are TRBV21-1 and TRBJ1-6. TRBV21-1 is termed a pseudogene. CDR3 length equals 17 residues. The CDR3 DNA reads as TGTGCCAGCAGCAATGCTGGGGGAGCCGGACTAAATTCACCCCTCCACTTT. Translated: CASSNAGGAGLNSPLHF.

The chain links TRBV5-1 to TRBJ2-7; 10 nucleotides line up with TRBD1. After removal of 0 bases from V and 3 bases from J, the junction contained 0 bases not matched to a gene. This CDR3 contains 14 residues. Germline CDR1 reads SGHRS; CDR2 reads YFSETQ. The CDR3 is CASSLGTGGYEQYF. The CDR3 bases are TGCGCCAGCAGCTTGGGGACAGGGGGCTACGAGCAGTACTTC.

The rearrangement links TRBV30 to TRBJ2-5, with TRBD1 matching 9 bases. Per germline, CDR1 GTSNPN and CDR2 SVGIG (reference sequence). The CDR3 has 14 residues. With V trimmed by 3 bases and J by 4 bases, 6 bases remained unmatched. CDR3 in DNA: TGTGCCTGGAGACGACAGGGGGGGGGAGAGACCCAGTACTTC. It codes for CAWRRQGGGETQYF.

V is TRBV29-1 and J is TRBJ1-1; possibly TRBD1 for D (5 bases). There are 11 residues in the CDR3. Germline-derived CDR1 and CDR2 are SQVTM and ANQGSEA. Between the trimmed V and J ends, which lost 5 bases and 3 bases, there was a span of 7 bases. This CDR3 reads CSVSGYTEAFF. The CDR3 DNA sequence: TGCAGCGTTTCAGGGTACACTGAAGCTTTCTTT.

The genes are TRBV15 and TRBJ1-1; no definite D call. Trimming cost V 0 bases and J 2 bases, with 10 bases left between them. The CDR3 consists of 15 residues. The V gene's germline CDR1 is LNHNV and CDR2 YYDKDF (reference sequence). This CDR3 is CATSRDRRFNTEAFF. DNA of the CDR3: TGTGCCACCAGCAGAGATAGGCGGTTTAACACTGAAGCTTTCTTT.

The V and J genes are TRBV2 and TRBJ2-1; 7 bases are a match to TRBD2. The germline V gene has CDR1 SNHLY and CDR2 FYNNEI. V shed 3 bases and J 3 bases; nucleotides not matched to a gene: 8. The CDR3 consists of 16 residues. CDR3 nucleotides: TGTGCCAGCAGTGAGATAGGGAGGGAAAACTACAATGAGCAGTTCTTC. Residues: CASSEIGRENYNEQFF.

J is TRBJ2-7 and V is TRBV4-1; D is undetermined. Germline lookup yields CDR1 MGHRA and CDR2 YSYEKL. Trimming shortened V by 1 base and J by 0 bases, and 10 bases separated the two germline ends. The CDR3 covers 15 residues. The CDR3 loop is CASSQGAQSSYEQYF. The CDR3 DNA reads TGCGCCAGCAGCCAAGGGGCACAGAGCTCCTACGAGCAGTACTTC.

The chain uses TRBV6-6 and TRBJ1-2; the D gene is possibly TRBD1 (6 bases). Per the germline V gene, CDR1 is MNHNY and CDR2 is SVGAGI (reference sequence). V was pared by 2 bases and J by 7 bases, with 14 bases between. The CDR3 sequence is 14 residues long. The CDR3 here is CASSYAGAAPGYTF. The DNA for the CDR3 is TGTGCCAGCAGTTACGCAGGGGCCGCCCCTGGCTACACCTTC.

The chain recombines TRBV5-3 with TRBJ2-3; the match to TRBD2 covers 10 bases. TRBV5-3 qualifies as an ORF whose function is uncertain. V shed 2 bases, J shed 0 bases, and the junction held 9 bases outside the gene matches. The CDR3 totals 18 residues. CDR3: CARSFIAGGQPSTDTQYF. The CDR3 DNA reads TGTGCCAGAAGCTTCATAGCGGGGGGCCAGCCAAGCACAGATACGCAGTATTTT.